The 6 T cell receptor beta chains presented below share a single source sample, sequenced in a study of cytomegalovirus exposure and HLA in healthy donors. In the PCR, 60 Vbeta and 13 Jbeta primers were used. Here immunoSEQ multiplex PCR was the method, and the copy in TCRdb shows in-frame clones only, minus some. Of 85,000 to 110,000 clones in the sample, 65% to 85% are singletons; the top ten hold 4%. Sequenced sample: PBMCs. Receptor source: a man aged 45 to 65 in good health and CMV-seropositive.

This clone was seen a few times. This sequence joins TRBV7-8 and TRBJ2-2; maybe TRBD1 (5 bases). V dropped 1 base and J dropped 7 bases, with 13 bases sitting between them. The length of the CDR3 is 15 residues. CDR1 and CDR2 (germline): SGHVS, FQNEAQ. The CDR3 loop is CASSLVGQFFGELFF. The DNA of the CDR3 is TGTGCCAGCAGCTTAGTTGGACAATTTTTCGGGGAGCTGTTTTTT.

The sample holds one count of this clone. The rearrangement joins TRBV5-1 to TRBJ2-4; TRBD1 is a possible D gene (6 bases). Per the germline V gene, CDR1 is SGHRS and CDR2 is YFSETQ. V was shortened by 2 bases and J by 0 bases, with 12 bases between the two germline ends. The CDR3 extends over 16 amino acids. The chain's CDR3 is CASSFAQGRAKNIQYF. The CDR3 DNA sequence: TGCGCCAGCAGCTTTGCTCAGGGGCGAGCCAAAAACATTCAGTACTTC.

The CDR3 nucleotides are TGTGCCAGCAGCCTCTCCCTACAAGAGACCCAGTACTTC. Its translation: CASSLSLQETQYF. The chain carries TRBV9 and TRBJ2-5, with D unclear. Germline CDR1 reads SGDLS; CDR2 reads YYNGEE. The CDR3 runs to 13 residues. V gave up 4 bases and J gave up 2 bases, with 9 bases separating them.

This chain connects TRBV18 to TRBJ2-1; the match to TRBD2 covers 8 bases. Germline values: CDR1 KGHSH, CDR2 LQKENI. This CDR3 is built from 14 residues. The junction had 8 bases not matched to a gene; V was cut back by 5 bases and J by 8 bases. DNA for the CDR3: TGTGCCAGCTCAACCCTGGAGCGGGAGCATGAGCAGTTCTTC. Translated, it gives CASSTLEREHEQFF.

The gene calls are TRBV29-1 and TRBJ2-3; D unresolved. The CDR3 sequence is 15 residues long. V lost 7 bases, J lost 0 bases, and 17 bases lay in between. The germline V gene encodes CDR1 SQVTM and CDR2 ANQGSEA. CDR3 nucleotides: TGCAGCGCCAAAAGAAGAACAGATAGCACAGATACGCAGTATTTT. Amino acid sequence: CSAKRRTDSTDTQYF.

The chain couples TRBV5-1 to TRBJ2-5, with 8 bases fitting TRBD2. The assigned J gene may be wrong: the sequence end matches TRBJ2-7 better. Germline loops: CDR1 SGHRS, CDR2 YFSETQ. CDR3 length: 17 amino acids. CDR3 protein: CASSLEASGPSTYEQYF. For the CDR3, the DNA is TGCGCCAGCAGCTTGGAGGCTAGCGGGCCGAGCACCTACGAGCAGTACTTC.